A single sample gave rise to the 19 T cell receptor beta chains below, sequenced in a study of control samples from healthy donors and cancer patients (dated by TCRdb to between 2020 and 2021). The library was produced with the immunoSEQ multiplex PCR assay. The source is immuneACCESS, and TCRdb retained only in-frame sequences with V and J called. Part of the clones is not carried over; for the studies checked, unresolved V genes explain less than half of this, and the remainder is unexplained. This sample lists around 93,000 clones; 92% were detected once. Around 3% of the sample is in the top ten clones. The sample taken for sequencing was blood. Receptor source: a human donor in good health. The donor label of this sample is uncertain.

This sequence joins TRBV7-9 and TRBJ1-2; D is unresolved. This CDR3 region has 15 residues. The V end lost 5 bases, the J end lost 8 bases, and 21 bases lay between the germline ends. The germline V gene has CDR1 SEHNR and CDR2 FQNEAQ (reference sequence). CDR3 sequence reads: CASSLGLWGIEGYTF. The CDR3 DNA follows: TGTGCCAGCAGCCTGGGCCTATGGGGAATAGAGGGCTACACCTTC.

This chain connects TRBV5-4 to TRBJ2-1, with 11 bases fitting TRBD2. J gave up 2 bases and V 4 bases, and 5 bases lay outside the gene matches. CDR3 size: 16 residues. In germline, CDR1 is SGHNT, CDR2 YYREEE (reference sequence). DNA of the CDR3: TGTGCCAGCAGCCAGGGGGGACTAGCGGCCTACAATGAGCAGTTCTTC. The encoded protein is CASSQGGLAAYNEQFF.

The chain is built from TRBV15 and TRBJ1-1; D call uncertain. The germline V gene encodes CDR1 LNHNV and CDR2 YYDKDF (reference sequence). Trimming left V 7 bases short and J 0 bases short, with 9 bases between. This CDR3 is built from 13 residues. CDR3: CATNSGLNTEAFF. The CDR3 bases are TGTGCCACCAACTCGGGCCTGAACACTGAAGCTTTCTTT. The complete variable domain, with remaining parts taken from reference TRBV15 and TRBJ1-1, reads DAMVIQNPRYQVTQFGKPVTLSCSQTLNHNVMYWYQQKSSQAPKLLFHYYDKDFNNEADTPDNFQSRRPNTSFCFLDIRSPGLGDTAMYLCATNSGLNTEAFFGQGTRLTVV.

V gene TRBV30 combines with J gene TRBJ1-4; D gene uncertain. The CDR3 loop spans 16 amino acids. The germline gives CDR1 GTSNPN, CDR2 SVGIG (reference sequence). V gave up 0 bases and J gave up 4 bases, with 15 bases separating them. CDR3 residues: CAWSVPGSRYNEKLFF. The CDR3 nucleotides read TGTGCCTGGAGTGTACCCGGGAGCCGTTATAATGAAAAACTGTTTTTT.

The chain recombines TRBV7-8 with TRBJ1-5, with TRBD1 matching over 10 bases. The J segment lost 6 bases and the V segment lost 5 bases, leaving 7 bases of the junction unmatched. CDR3 length equals 15 residues. Germline assignment: CDR1 SGHVS and CDR2 FQNEAQ. In DNA, the CDR3 is TGTGCCAGCAGCACCGCGACAGGGGGCGGTCAGCCCCAGCATTTT. Protein product: CASSTATGGGQPQHF.

V and J are TRBV10-3 and TRBJ1-5, with D maybe TRBD1 (5 bases). This CDR3 is 14 amino acids long. Germline values: CDR1 ENHRY, CDR2 SYGVKD. The V gene lost 4 bases and the J gene lost 2 bases, with 9 bases spanning the gap. The CDR3 sequence is CAISVGDGNQPQHF. CDR3 nucleotide sequence: TGTGCCATCAGTGTGGGGGACGGCAATCAGCCCCAGCATTTT.

V and J are TRBV19 and TRBJ2-2; perhaps TRBD1 as D (6 bases). This CDR3 is built from 13 residues. V was shortened by 6 bases and J by 2 bases, with 7 bases between the two germline ends. Germline V gene sequence: CDR1 LNHDA, CDR2 SQIVND (reference sequence). CDR3 DNA sequence: TGTGCCAGTAGGGACAGCAACACCGGGGAGCTGTTTTTT. Its translation is CASRDSNTGELFF. Full variable domain (remainder filled in from reference TRBV19 and TRBJ2-2): DGGITQSPKYLFRKEGQNVTLSCEQNLNHDAMYWYRQDPGQGLRLIYYSQIVNDFQKGDIAEGYSVSREKKESFPLTVTSAQKNPTAFYLCASRDSNTGELFFGEGSRLTVL.

This chain joins TRBV28 and TRBJ1-5; possible D gene TRBD1, 6 bases. V was cut by 3 bases and J by 0 bases, with 21 bases left in between. From germline, CDR1 is MDHEN and CDR2 SYDVKM. This CDR3 region has 19 residues. DNA for the CDR3: TGTGCCAGCAGTTTTCCAGACACCAAAGGGGGGTATAGCAATCAGCCCCAGCATTTT. Residues: CASSFPDTKGGYSNQPQHF.

As to this clone: Since no conserved phenylalanine or tryptophan closes the CDR3, a read error is the likely cause. No DNA is shown, since the ends of the CDR3 on it are uncertain; the CDR3 is the one TCRdb lists. This chain links TRBV4-2 with TRBJ1-6. Germline V gene data show CDR1 as LGHNA and CDR2 as YNFKEQ. 11 amino acids form the CDR3, both terminal residues included. The CDR3 loop reads CASSKNSYSGV.

The rearrangement joins TRBV6-1 to TRBJ1-2; a possible D gene is TRBD1 (5 bases). This CDR3 region has 15 residues. The germline CDR1 and CDR2 sequences are MNHNS and SASEGT. Between the trimmed V and J ends, which lost 0 bases and 8 bases, there was a span of 16 bases. The CDR3 bases are TGTGCCAGCAGTGAAGCTTTTGGGACGATTGGCGGCTACACCTTC. Its translation is CASSEAFGTIGGYTF.

CDR3 in amino acids: CASNQGRLGEQYV. As DNA, the CDR3 is TGTGCCAGCAACCAGGGACGCCTCGGGGAGCAGTACGTC. The chain uses TRBV6-5 and TRBJ2-7; D is perhaps TRBD1 or TRBD2 (5 bases each). This CDR3 contains 13 residues. Germline V gives CDR1 MNHEY, CDR2 SVGAGI. Trimming removed 7 bases from V and 7 bases from J, with 17 bases in between.

J is TRBJ1-3 and V is TRBV6-2 or TRBV6-3, with D possibly TRBD1 on 5 matching bases. The V gene lost 2 bases and the J gene lost 0 bases, with 14 bases spanning the gap. This CDR3 is built from 17 residues. Germline CDR1 MNHEY, CDR2 SVGEGT. As DNA, the CDR3 is TGTGCCAGCAGTTACGGGACGGTGGGGCTCTCTGGAAACACCATATATTTT. Its protein is CASSYGTVGLSGNTIYF.

The chain is built from TRBV24-1 and TRBJ1-2; D is undetermined. The V end lost 3 bases, the J end lost 13 bases, and 14 bases lay between the germline ends. The CDR3 consists of 12 residues. Germline CDR1 is KGHDR and CDR2 is SFDVKD. The CDR3 is CATSDPVGKATF. The DNA of the CDR3 is TGTGCCACCAGTGATCCCGTCGGTAAGGCCACCTTC.

The chain carries TRBV30 and TRBJ1-4, with D hard to call. Per germline, CDR1 GTSNPN and CDR2 SVGIG (reference sequence). The CDR3 consists of 14 residues. Here the CDR3 DNA reads TGTGCTTCTAATGGACGTGAGGGAAATGAAAAACTGTTTTTT. Protein product: CASNGREGNEKLFF.

This sequence joins TRBV28 and TRBJ2-3; TRBD1 might be the D (6 bases). Germline CDR1 MDHEN, CDR2 SYDVKM. The CDR3 runs 14 residues. V was clipped by 7 bases and J by 6 bases, with 17 bases between them. CDR3 sequence (DNA): TGTGCCAGCAAGAAGGGGGTGGTGAGGGATACGCAGTATTTT. Translated, it gives CASKKGVVRDTQYF.

The chain couples TRBV6-5 to TRBJ2-5; D may correspond to TRBD1 or TRBD2 (6 bases each). V lost 5 bases and J 10 bases, leaving 20 bases between the germline ends. Germline V gives CDR1 MNHEY, CDR2 SVGAGI. The CDR3 runs 14 residues. This chain's CDR3 is CASSHGGQAWDQYF. In DNA, the CDR3 is TGTGCCAGCAGTCACGGGGGACAAGCGTGGGACCAGTACTTC.

The chain recombines TRBV6-5 with TRBJ1-2, with D unresolved. Germline assignment: CDR1 MNHEY and CDR2 SVGAGI. Trimming stripped 10 bases from V and 10 bases from J, with 16 bases between. The CDR3 has 11 residues. The CDR3 sequence: CATASSGIYTF. In DNA form, the CDR3 reads TGTGCCACGGCATCCTCGGGGATCTACACCTTC.

CDR3 in amino acids: CASSFRTDTQYF. CDR3 in DNA: TGTGCCAGCAGCTTCCGCACAGATACGCAGTATTTT. V usage is TRBV11-2 and J usage is TRBJ2-3; no clear D. V was shortened by 3 bases and J by 1 base, with 2 bases between the two germline ends. Germline V CDR1 and CDR2: SGHAT, FQNNGV. The CDR3 is made up of 12 amino acids. The complete variable domain, with remaining parts taken from reference TRBV11-2 and TRBJ2-3, reads EAGVAQSPRYKIIEKRQSVAFWCNPISGHATLYWYQQILGQGPKLLIQFQNNGVVDDSQLPKDRFSAERLKGVDSTLKIQPAKLEDSAVYLCASSFRTDTQYFGPGTRLTVL.

The V and J genes are TRBV5-1 and TRBJ1-2; no clear D gene. The germline V gene has CDR1 SGHRS and CDR2 YFSETQ. Trimming removed 2 bases at V and 7 bases at J, with 15 bases between. The CDR3 spans 14 residues. CDR3 amino acids: CASSLETSLFGYTF. The CDR3 region has the DNA TGCGCCAGCAGCTTAGAGACAAGCCTCTTTGGCTACACCTTC.